This T cell receptor (beta chain) emerged from a study of T-cell memory formation after mild COVID-19. Findings of the study overall: Still unconfirmed is whether the second-wave clones peaking on day 37 recognized SARS-CoV-2. Pre-infection memory showed some responding clones, and this suggested that cross-reactive memory joined. Clones shrinking between day 15 and 85 showed a balanced CD4/CD8 split, and those that grew later tilted toward CD4+.

CDR1 SEHNR and CDR2 FQNEAQ come from the germline V gene (reference sequence). The CDR3 is made up of 16 amino acids. Trimming removed 3 bases from V and 6 bases from J, with 20 bases in between. This clonotype occurred a few times. Its antigen is still unknown. MiXCR, run by TCRdb on the 5' RACE reads, gives a single entry per CDR3 protein. The sample yields around 250,000 distinct CDR3 sequences, around a tenth seen once. The V call is TRBV7-9, the J call TRBJ1-1, with D possibly TRBD1 on 6 matching bases. The TCR was taken from a man aged 18 to 29 who had mild COVID-19 (a few samples of this study predate the infection). Cell type and time point are not known. Sequenced: PBMCs or a T cell subset sorted from them (not recorded which). Here the CDR3 reads CASSFLMGATRAEAFF. In DNA form, the CDR3 reads TGTGCCAGCAGCTTTCTGATGGGGGCCACGAGGGCTGAAGCTTTCTTT.